Presented here are 3 T cell receptor beta chains from one specimen sequenced in a study of cytomegalovirus exposure and HLA in healthy donors. Clones were sequenced by immunoSEQ multiplex PCR, and TCRdb holds only the in-frame ones, with some missing. The profile shows some 110,000 clones, about 87% of them singletons. The sequenced material came from PBMCs. The receptors here all came from a woman between 18 and 29 years old in good health and CMV-seropositive.

This chain connects TRBV19 to TRBJ2-1, with TRBD2 identical over 8 bases. The CDR3 consists of 15 residues. Germline loops: CDR1 LNHDA, CDR2 SQIVND (reference sequence). V dropped 0 bases and J dropped 6; count of bases not matched to a gene: 4. DNA for the CDR3: TGTGCCAGTAGTATAGATAGCGGGGAGGGCAATGAGCAGTTCTTC. Residues: CASSIDSGEGNEQFF. Together with reference TRBV19 and TRBJ2-1, the CDR3 gives the full variable domain: DGGITQSPKYLFRKEGQNVTLSCEQNLNHDAMYWYRQDPGQGLRLIYYSQIVNDFQKGDIAEGYSVSREKKESFPLTVTSAQKNPTAFYLCASSIDSGEGNEQFFGPGTRLTVL.

This chain uses TRBV9 with TRBJ1-6; TRBD1 might be the D (5 bases). Germline V gene data show CDR1 as SGDLS and CDR2 as YYNGEE. The CDR3 runs 16 residues. Trimming removed 4 bases at V and 7 bases at J, with 18 bases between. CDR3 loop: CASSPGEGAANSPLHF. The CDR3 DNA reads as TGTGCCAGCAGCCCAGGAGAAGGGGCCGCCAATTCACCCCTCCACTTT.

The V and J genes are TRBV11-2 and TRBJ1-1; TRBD1 agrees at 7 bases. Germline V gives CDR1 SGHAT, CDR2 FQNNGV. The CDR3 runs 13 residues. Trimming at V came to 3 bases and at J to 4 bases, leaving 2 bases not matched to a gene. The CDR3 sequence: CASSFTGATEAFF. The DNA for the CDR3 is TGTGCCAGCAGCTTTACAGGGGCCACTGAAGCTTTCTTT.